This T cell receptor (delta chain) was documented in a study of gammadelta T cells in human blood. Points on this clone: The antigen is not known. A read error is likely here: a far larger clone is one base away.

Trimming removed 4 bases at V and 0 bases at J, with 24 bases between. CDR1 TSWWSYY and CDR2 QGS come from the germline V gene. The CDR3 sequence is 19 residues long. General study results and limits: Polyclonal expansion of innate γδ T cells after birth appeared microbially driven.

TCRdb re-called the RT-PCR reads through CATT. The data hold about 1,500 delta-chain clones, with around a sixth observed a single time. This clonotype was obtained from a human donor. The specimen sequenced was non-Vgamma9Vdelta2 gamma-delta T cells from infant blood. The chain uses TRDV1 and TRDJ1; D might be TRDD2 (6 bases). In DNA, the CDR3 is TGTGCTCTTGGGGTCCCTCCTACATTCGAAGAACAGTACACCGATAAACTCATCTTT. Amino acid sequence: CALGVPPTFEEQYTDKLIF.